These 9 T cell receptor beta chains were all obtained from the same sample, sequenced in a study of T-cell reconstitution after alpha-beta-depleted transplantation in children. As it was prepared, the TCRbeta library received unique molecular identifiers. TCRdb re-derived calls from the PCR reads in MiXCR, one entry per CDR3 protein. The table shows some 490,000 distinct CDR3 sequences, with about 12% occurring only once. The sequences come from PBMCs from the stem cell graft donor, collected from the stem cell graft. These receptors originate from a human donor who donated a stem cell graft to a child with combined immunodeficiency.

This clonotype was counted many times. The CDR3 spells CASSEYSLSTEQFF. In nucleotides, the CDR3 is TGTGCCAGCAGTGAATATAGCCTTTCCACTGAGCAGTTCTTC. The rearrangement links TRBV25-1 to TRBJ2-1; D remains ambiguous. This CDR3 has 14 residues. CDR1 MGHDK and CDR2 SYGVNS come from the germline V gene. Trimming pared 0 bases from V and 9 bases from J, leaving 12 bases between.

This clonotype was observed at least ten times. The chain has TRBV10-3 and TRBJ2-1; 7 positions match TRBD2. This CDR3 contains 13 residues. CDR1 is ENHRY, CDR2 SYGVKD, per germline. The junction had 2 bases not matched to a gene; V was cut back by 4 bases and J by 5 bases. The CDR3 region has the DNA TGTGCCATCAGTGTCCGGGGGGACAATGAGCAGTTCTTC. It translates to CAISVRGDNEQFF.

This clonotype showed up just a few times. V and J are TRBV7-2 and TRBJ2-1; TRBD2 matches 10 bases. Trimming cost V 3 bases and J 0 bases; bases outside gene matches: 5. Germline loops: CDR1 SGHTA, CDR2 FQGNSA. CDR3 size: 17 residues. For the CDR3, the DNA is TGTGCCAGCAGCTTTGCCCCTAGCGGGAGCTCCTACAATGAGCAGTTCTTC. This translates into CASSFAPSGSSYNEQFF.

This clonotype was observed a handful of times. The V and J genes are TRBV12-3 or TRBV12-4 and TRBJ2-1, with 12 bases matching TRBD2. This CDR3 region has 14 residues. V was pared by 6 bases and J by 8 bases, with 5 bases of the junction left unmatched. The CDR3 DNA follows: TGTGCCAGCAGCCGCCCTAGCGGGGGGGATGAGCAGTTCTTC. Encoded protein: CASSRPSGGDEQFF.

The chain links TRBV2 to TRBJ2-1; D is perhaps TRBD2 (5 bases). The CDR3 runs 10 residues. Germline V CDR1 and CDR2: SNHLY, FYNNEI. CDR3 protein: CGTLYNEQFF. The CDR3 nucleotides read TGTGGGACTTTATACAATGAGCAGTTCTTC.

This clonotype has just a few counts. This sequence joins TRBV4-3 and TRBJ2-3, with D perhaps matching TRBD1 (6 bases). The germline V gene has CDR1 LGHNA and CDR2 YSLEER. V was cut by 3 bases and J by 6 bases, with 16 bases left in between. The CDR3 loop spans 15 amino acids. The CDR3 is CASSQDPGAFDTQYF. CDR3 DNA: TGCGCCAGCAGCCAGGACCCAGGGGCCTTTGATACGCAGTATTTT.

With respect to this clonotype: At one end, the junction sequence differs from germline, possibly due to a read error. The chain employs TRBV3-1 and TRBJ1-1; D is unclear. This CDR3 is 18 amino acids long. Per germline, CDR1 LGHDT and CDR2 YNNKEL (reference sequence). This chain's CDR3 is CATSQEFMGWVANAEAFF. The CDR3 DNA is TGTGCCACCTCCCAAGAGTTTATGGGGTGGGTGGCGAACGCTGAAGCTTTCTTT.

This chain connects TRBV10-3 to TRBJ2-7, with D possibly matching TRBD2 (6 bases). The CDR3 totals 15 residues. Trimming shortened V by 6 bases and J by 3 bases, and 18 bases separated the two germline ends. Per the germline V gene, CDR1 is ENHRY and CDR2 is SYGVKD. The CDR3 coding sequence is TGTGCCATCAGGCCACAAGCGGGCCGGGGCTACGAGCAGTACTTC. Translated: CAIRPQAGRGYEQYF.

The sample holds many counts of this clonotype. The DNA of the CDR3 is TGTGCCAGCAGCTTTCGTGACGTAACCTACGAGCAGTACTTC. Amino acids: CASSFRDVTYEQYF. This sequence joins TRBV5-6 and TRBJ2-7; no clear D gene. Trimming cost V 2 bases and J 2 bases, with 11 bases left between them. Germline V CDR1 and CDR2: SGHDT, YYEEEE. The CDR3 length is 14 residues. Using reference TRBV5-6 and TRBJ2-7 for the parts outside the CDR3, the full variable domain is DAGVTQSPTHLIKTRGQQVTLRCSPKSGHDTVSWYQQALGQGPQFIFQYYEEEERQRGNFPDRFSGHQFPNYSSELNVNALLLGDSALYLCASSFRDVTYEQYFGPGTRLTVT.